Below are 9 T cell receptor beta chains sequenced from a single sample in a study of Tregs in tolerant kidney transplant recipients. Sequencing was performed with immunoSEQ multiplex PCR; in TCRdb, only in-frame clones are kept and a portion is missing. The sample contains roughly 20,000 clones, roughly 80% of which appear only once. Recipients received nonmyeloablative bone marrow transplants from related graft donors, with transient mixed chimerism. Sample: CD8+ T cells from blood (PBMCs), taken 6 months after the transplant. All receptors come from a human patient who received a combined kidney and bone marrow transplant. Among the T cells, some may be from the graft donor.

This chain links TRBV5-6 with TRBJ2-1; D uncertain. The V and J ends lost 0 bases and 10 bases respectively, with 11 bases between them. CDR1 and CDR2 from the germline V gene are SGHDT and YYEEEE. CDR3 size: 13 residues. CDR3 DNA: TGTGCCAGCAGCTTGGCCCGGGTAAGAGAGCAGTTCTTC. Amino acid sequence: CASSLARVREQFF.

The chain has TRBV9 and TRBJ2-1; 10 bases fit TRBD2. Germline V gene data show CDR1 as SGDLS and CDR2 as YYNGEE. The CDR3 covers 19 residues. The J segment lost 2 bases and the V segment lost 0 bases, leaving 11 bases of the junction unmatched. CDR3 nucleotides: TGTGCCAGCAGCGTAGACGCTACTTCTAGCGGGGGTACCTACAATGAGCAGTTCTTC. Its protein is CASSVDATSSGGTYNEQFF. Looking up the rest from reference TRBV9 and TRBJ2-1 gives the full variable domain: DSGVTQTPKHLITATGQRVTLRCSPRSGDLSVYWYQQSLDQGLQFLIQYYNGEERAKGNILERFSAQQFPDLHSELNLSSLELGDSALYFCASSVDATSSGGTYNEQFFGPGTRLTVL.

The rearrangement uses TRBV9 and TRBJ2-3, with 8 bases that match TRBD2. The junction had 4 bases not matched to a gene; V was cut back by 0 bases and J by 4 bases. Germline V gene lookup returns CDR1 SGDLS and CDR2 YYNGEE. This CDR3 has 15 amino acids. CDR3 amino acids: CASSVAAGGSDTQYF. CDR3 nucleotide sequence: TGTGCCAGCAGCGTAGCTGCGGGGGGCTCAGATACGCAGTATTTT.

The rearrangement uses TRBV29-1 and TRBJ2-2; 9 bases match TRBD1. The CDR3 covers 14 residues. J lost 3 bases, V lost 4 bases, and 3 bases had no gene match. CDR1 is SQVTM, CDR2 ANQGSEA, per germline. The CDR3 bases are TGCAGCGTTGGGGACAGGGAATACACCGGGGAGCTGTTTTTT. The encoded protein is CSVGDREYTGELFF.

The CDR3 here is CASSLAGGGVGYEQYF. The CDR3 nucleotides are TGTGCCAGCAGCTTAGCTGGGGGAGGGGTAGGATACGAGCAGTACTTC. This chain links TRBV7-2 with TRBJ2-7; 7 bases are a match to TRBD2. Germline loops: CDR1 SGHTA, CDR2 FQGNSA. The CDR3 is 16 residues long. The J segment lost 4 bases and the V segment lost 0 bases, leaving 9 bases of the junction unmatched.

With regard to this clone: The sample holds other DNA sequences that translate to the same CDR3. This CDR3 is CASRLAGSTDTQYF. The CDR3 DNA sequence: TGTGCCAGCAGACTAGCGGGAAGTACAGATACGCAGTATTTT. The chain has TRBV27 and TRBJ2-3; TRBD2 matches 10 bases. The CDR3 loop spans 14 amino acids. CDR1 and CDR2 (germline): MNHEY, SMNVEV (reference sequence). The junction had 3 bases not matched to a gene; V was cut back by 6 bases and J by 3 bases.

The table lists this clone with a few counts. The gene calls are TRBV7-9 and TRBJ2-2; D is unclear. V dropped 5 bases and J dropped 4 bases, with 8 bases sitting between them. The CDR3 is made up of 13 amino acids. Germline loops: CDR1 SEHNR, CDR2 FQNEAQ (reference sequence). The DNA for the CDR3 is TGTGCCAGCAGCCAGGTCCTCACCGGGGAGCTGTTTTTT. It specifies CASSQVLTGELFF.

The genes are TRBV6-6 and TRBJ1-1; no clear D. The length of the CDR3 is 11 residues. Germline CDR1 MNHNY, CDR2 SVGAGI (reference sequence). Trimming left V 2 bases short and J 11 bases short, with 9 bases between. CDR3 in amino acids: CASSYAEEAFF. The CDR3 DNA sequence: TGTGCCAGCAGTTACGCGGAGGAGGCTTTCTTT.

V usage is TRBV13 and J usage is TRBJ1-1; D unclear. This CDR3 has 13 amino acids. From germline, CDR1 is PRHDT and CDR2 FYEKMQ (reference sequence). Deletions cut 1 base from V and 0 bases from J, with 3 bases between. In DNA, the CDR3 is TGTGCCAGCAGCTTAGTAATGAACACTGAAGCTTTCTTT. This gives the protein CASSLVMNTEAFF.